This entry is about one T cell receptor beta chain. What it binds is unknown. The data stem from a study of cytomegalovirus exposure and HLA in healthy donors. PCR used 60 Vbeta primers and 13 Jbeta primers. TCRdb keeps only in-frame clones here, not all; method: immunoSEQ multiplex PCR. The top ten hold about 2% of the sample, which has about 120,000 clones, roughly 79% seen once. This CDR3 has 16 amino acids. Germline V gene sequence: CDR1 SNHLY, CDR2 FYNNEI. J was trimmed by 5 bases and V by 6 bases; bases with no gene match: 12. Regarding the study as a whole: Later analysis revealed greater clonal expansion in HLA-associated TCR beta chains than in equally common others. Association of a missense DCLRE1C variant with TCR beta V- and J-gene trimming was reported in a later analysis. Rarity held for most TCR sequences, but there were some public TCRs that occurred in many donors.

The receptor was isolated from a woman in her forties in good health and CMV-seronegative. The chain joins TRBV2 to TRBJ2-2, with 7 bases fitting TRBD1. Sequenced input: PBMCs. The CDR3 nucleotides are TGTGCCAGCAGACAAGGGGGCGTCGGTTGGACCGGGGAGCTGTTTTTT. This sequence encodes CASRQGGVGWTGELFF.